Below, 24 T cell receptor beta chains from the same sample are listed, as sequenced in a study of Graves' ophthalmopathy and Graves' hyperthyroidism. CDR3 regions of TCR beta were amplified from RNA transcripts. The authors performed first-round RT-PCR with HTBI primers and then a second-round multiplex PCR. In TCRdb, the multiplex PCR reads were re-called with MiXCR into one record per CDR3 protein. Altogether 650,000 to 900,000 distinct CDR3 sequences are present, roughly two fifths being singletons, with the ten largest covering 44%. Input material: peripheral blood. Every receptor here comes from an adult man with Graves' ophthalmopathy.

This clonotype was picked up one time. The V and J genes are TRBV29-1 and TRBJ2-5, with TRBD1 matching over 10 bases. The germline CDR1 and CDR2 sequences are SQVTM and ANQGSEA. V dropped 6 bases and J dropped 6; count of bases not matched to a gene: 7. CDR3 length: 13 residues. CDR3 bases: TGCAGCGTCGAGACAGGGGGCAGTCAGACCCAGTACTTC. As protein: CSVETGGSQTQYF.

Only one count was recorded for this clonotype. V is TRBV12-3 or TRBV12-4 and J is TRBJ1-5; no firm D call. Trimming left V 2 bases short and J 0 bases short, with 14 bases between. This CDR3 is 17 amino acids long. This chain's CDR3 is CASSLFGGRHSNQPQHF. The CDR3 DNA reads as TGTGCCAGCAGTTTATTTGGTGGTCGGCATAGCAATCAGCCCCAGCATTTT.

This clonotype has ten or more counts. The chain links TRBV12-3 or TRBV12-4 to TRBJ2-7, with TRBD1 identical over 10 bases. The CDR3 extends over 14 amino acids. Trimming took 5 bases from V and 4 from J; bases not matched to a gene: 5. The CDR3: CASSPTDRGYEQYF. CDR3 coding DNA: TGTGCCAGCAGTCCGACGGACAGGGGGTACGAGCAGTACTTC.

This rearrangement joins TRBV25-1 to TRBJ1-5, with TRBD1 as a possible D gene (5 bases). This CDR3 region has 15 residues. CDR1 is MGHDK and CDR2 is SYGVNS in the germline V gene. Between the trimmed V and J ends, which lost 6 bases and 7 bases, there was a span of 19 bases. The CDR3 sequence is CASSSTGPTGQPQHF. The CDR3 bases are TGTGCCAGCAGCTCGACGGGGCCGACGGGACAGCCCCAGCATTTT.

The CDR3 DNA follows: TGTGCCATCACCAAACAGGTCTCTGGAAACACCATATATTTT. Protein: CAITKQVSGNTIYF. This chain joins TRBV10-3 and TRBJ1-3; tentative D call: TRBD1 (5 bases). Germline CDR1 is ENHRY and CDR2 is SYGVKD. V was shortened by 7 bases and J by 0 bases, with 10 bases between the two germline ends. This CDR3 has 14 amino acids.

This clonotype showed up just a few times. The chain recombines TRBV5-6 with TRBJ2-5; unclear D gene. The V gene lost 0 bases and the J gene lost 4 bases, with 10 bases spanning the gap. This CDR3 spans 14 amino acids. The V gene's germline CDR1 is SGHDT and CDR2 YYEEEE. The CDR3 reads CASSLATRRETQYF. The CDR3 DNA is TGTGCCAGCAGCTTGGCTACCAGGCGAGAGACCCAGTACTTC.

V and J are TRBV25-1 and TRBJ2-5; TRBD2 agrees at 8 bases. CDR1 and CDR2 from the germline V gene are MGHDK and SYGVNS. The CDR3 totals 19 residues. The J segment lost 1 base and the V segment lost 4 bases, leaving 17 bases of the junction unmatched. The chain's CDR3 is CASSATGLEFLGGQETQYF. The CDR3 nucleotides are TGTGCCAGCAGTGCCACGGGACTAGAATTCCTAGGGGGCCAAGAGACCCAGTACTTC. Based on the CDR3 plus reference TRBV25-1 and TRBJ2-5, the full variable domain is EADIYQTPRYLVIGTGKKITLECSQTMGHDKMYWYQQDPGMELHLIHYSYGVNSTEKGDLSSESTVSRIRTEHFPLTLESARPSHTSQYLCASSATGLEFLGGQETQYFGPGTRLLVL.

This clonotype was observed a handful of times. The V call is TRBV20-1, the J call TRBJ2-7, with D uncertain. Germline V gene sequence: CDR1 DFQATT, CDR2 SNEGSKA (reference sequence). V was shortened by 1 base and J by 3 bases, with 13 bases between the two germline ends. This CDR3 has 14 residues. In nucleotides, the CDR3 is TGCAGTGCTAGAGCGGCGAGAGAAGGCTACGAGCAGTACTTC. Its protein product is CSARAAREGYEQYF.

J is TRBJ2-7 and V is TRBV10-3; 7 bases align to TRBD1. Germline V gene sequence: CDR1 ENHRY, CDR2 SYGVKD. The CDR3 length is 14 residues. V was pared by 2 bases and J by 4 bases, with 5 bases of the junction left unmatched. The CDR3 reads CAISEGQEGYEQYF. For the CDR3, the DNA is TGTGCCATCAGTGAGGGACAGGAAGGATACGAGCAGTACTTC.

The rearrangement joins TRBV28 to TRBJ1-4, with TRBD1 matching 8 bases. The CDR3 is made up of 15 amino acids. Germline V gives CDR1 MDHEN, CDR2 SYDVKM. V dropped 5 bases and J dropped 6; count of bases not matched to a gene: 8. The CDR3 region has the DNA TGTGCCAGCAGTCTCCCCCAGGGGGCGGATGAAAAACTGTTTTTT. As protein: CASSLPQGADEKLFF.

The gene calls are TRBV7-8 and TRBJ1-2; 8 positions match TRBD1. This CDR3 has 16 amino acids. Trimming removed 3 bases from V and 4 bases from J; junction bases left unmatched: 10. Germline V lookup: CDR1 SGHVS, CDR2 FQNEAQ. The CDR3 protein is CASSFYSGQGVYGYTF. Here the CDR3 DNA reads TGTGCCAGCAGCTTCTATTCAGGACAGGGAGTCTATGGCTACACCTTC.

This clonotype was observed a few times. This chain links TRBV11-2 with TRBJ1-1; 7 bases agree with TRBD1. This CDR3 comprises 17 residues. Unmatched junction bases numbered 10, after V lost 3 bases and J lost 0 bases. The germline CDR1 and CDR2 sequences are SGHAT and FQNNGV. CDR3: CASSLDPTGFMNTEAFF. The CDR3 DNA is TGTGCCAGCAGCTTGGATCCGACAGGGTTCATGAACACTGAAGCTTTCTTT.

The chain has TRBV24-1 and TRBJ2-5; TRBD1 agrees at 9 bases. Trimming at V came to 7 bases and at J to 5 bases, leaving 13 bases not matched to a gene. The CDR3 contains 16 residues. Germline values: CDR1 KGHDR, CDR2 SFDVKD. The CDR3 sequence: CATSSPTGQGAETQYF. The DNA of the CDR3 is TGTGCCACCAGCAGCCCTACGGGACAGGGCGCGGAGACCCAGTACTTC.

CDR3 loop: CATSDPGTSGASFTDTQYF. CDR3 DNA: TGTGCCACCAGTGACCCCGGGACTAGCGGGGCCTCCTTCACAGATACGCAGTATTTT. This chain uses TRBV24-1 with TRBJ2-3, with 13 bases that match TRBD2. CDR3 length: 19 amino acids. The germline gives CDR1 KGHDR, CDR2 SFDVKD. With 4 bases clipped from V and 2 bases from J, the junction kept 11 bases outside the gene matches.

The chain carries TRBV20-1 and TRBJ2-6; D is undetermined. CDR1 DFQATT and CDR2 SNEGSKA come from the germline V gene (reference sequence). This CDR3 has 14 amino acids. Trimming pared 3 bases from V and 4 bases from J, leaving 10 bases between. The CDR3 region is CSARVSNGANVLTF. Written as DNA, the CDR3 is TGCAGTGCTAGGGTTTCGAACGGGGCCAACGTCCTGACTTTC.

This clonotype has only a few counts. The chain employs TRBV20-1 and TRBJ1-2; D is undetermined. Germline V CDR1 and CDR2: DFQATT, SNEGSKA (reference sequence). The CDR3 runs 13 residues. The V gene lost 0 bases and the J gene lost 0 bases, with 5 bases spanning the gap. DNA of the CDR3: TGCAGTGCTAGAGAAACAGCTAACTATGGCTACACCTTC. Translating gives CSARETANYGYTF.

The rearrangement uses TRBV29-1 and TRBJ1-2, with 11 bases matching TRBD1. Looked up from germline, CDR1 is SQVTM and CDR2 is ANQGSEA. The V segment lost 8 bases and the J segment 8 bases; nucleotides outside the gene matches: 4. The CDR3 is 11 residues long. CDR3 bases: TGCAGCAGGACAGGGGGCGAGGGCTACACCTTC. Amino acids: CSRTGGEGYTF. Variable domain in full (rest from reference TRBV29-1 and TRBJ1-2): SAVISQKPSRDICQRGTSLTIQCQVDSQVTMMFWYRQQPGQSLTLIATANQGSEATYESGFVIDKFPISRPNLTFSTLTVSNMSPEDSSIYLCSRTGGEGYTFGSGTRLTVV.

Remarks on this clonotype: The junction differs from germline at one of its ends, possibly a read error. This rearrangement joins TRBV20-1 to TRBJ2-5, with TRBD2 matching 13 bases. This CDR3 has 16 residues. Germline loops: CDR1 DFQATT, CDR2 SNEGSKA (reference sequence). CDR3 sequence (DNA): TGCAGTGCAGAGAACTTGGGACTAGCGGGGAAAGAGACCCAGGACTTC. This encodes CSAENLGLAGKETQDF.

This clonotype occurred a few times. V and J are TRBV6-6 and TRBJ1-3, with D unresolved. Germline V gene lookup returns CDR1 MNHNY and CDR2 SVGAGI (reference sequence). The V gene lost 1 base and the J gene lost 2 bases, with 9 bases spanning the gap. This CDR3 is built from 15 residues. The CDR3 nucleotides are TGTGCCAGCAGTTACTACGTCAGGACTGGAAACACCATATATTTT. Translation gives CASSYYVRTGNTIYF.

This rearrangement joins TRBV7-3 to TRBJ2-2; 7 nucleotides line up with TRBD1. V lost 8 bases and J lost 1; bases outside the gene matches: 7. From germline, CDR1 is SGHTA and CDR2 FQGTGA. The length of the CDR3 is 15 residues. The CDR3 DNA sequence: TGTGCCAGCGGCCATGGGACAGAGAACACCGGGGAGCTGTTTTTT. This codes for CASGHGTENTGELFF.

With respect to this clonotype: At one end, the junction sequence differs from germline, possibly due to a read error. The chain has TRBV24-1 and TRBJ1-5, with D unresolved. The CDR3 extends over 15 amino acids. Per the germline V gene, CDR1 is KGHDR and CDR2 is SFDVKD. CDR3 loop: CASSYSLTNNQPQHF. CDR3 coding DNA: TGTGCCAGCAGTTACTCGTTAACAAATAATCAGCCCCAGCATTTT.

This clonotype was observed many times. CDR3 DNA sequence: TGTGCCAGCAGCGTAGCGCCCCACAGGCGGAGCGGGGAGCTGTTTTTT. It codes for CASSVAPHRRSGELFF. The rearrangement links TRBV9 to TRBJ2-2; D might be TRBD1 (5 bases). There are 16 residues in the CDR3. The germline V and J ends were trimmed by 0 bases and 7 bases, with 16 bases remaining between them. In germline, CDR1 is SGDLS, CDR2 YYNGEE.

The chain recombines TRBV24-1 with TRBJ1-5, with D unresolved. V was pared by 5 bases and J by 5 bases, with 18 bases between. Germline V gene data show CDR1 as KGHDR and CDR2 as SFDVKD. This CDR3 has 16 residues. The CDR3 nucleotides are TGTGCCACCAGTGGATACAGCGGCTCTGGGGATCAGCCCCAGCATTTT. Its protein product is CATSGYSGSGDQPQHF.

The rearrangement uses TRBV12-3 or TRBV12-4 and TRBJ2-2, with TRBD2 as a possible D gene (6 bases). CDR3 length: 17 residues. Between the trimmed V and J ends, which lost 5 bases and 4 bases, there was a span of 20 bases. The CDR3 sequence: CASSKSARAGGTGELFF. CDR3 coding DNA: TGTGCCAGCAGTAAGTCTGCGCGGGCCGGGGGCACCGGGGAGCTGTTTTTT.